This T cell receptor beta chain was captured by sequencing in a study of glioma-infiltrating T cells. Using RNA template, CDR3s of TCR alpha and beta were amplified with iRepertoire arm-PCR. Input was 100-400 ng of tissue mRNA or PBMC total RNA. One entry per CDR3 protein results from TCRdb running MiXCR on the multiplex PCR reads. The sample includes around 170,000 distinct CDR3 sequences, over 40% of them seen just once. Study results and limitations: Non-neoplastic patients had below-expected tissue-blood divergence, while all gliomas exceeded expectation. Tissue and blood shared very few CDR3 sequences.

This clonotype was picked up one time. Its antigen remains unknown. Germline CDR1 reads DFQATT; CDR2 reads SNEGSKA (reference sequence). V was shortened by 3 bases and J by 6 bases, with 14 bases between the two germline ends. CDR3 length: 13 amino acids. Input material: glioma tissue, nonneoplastic brain tissue, or PBMCs (not recorded which). The TCR sequence derives from a human donor with low-grade glioma or glioblastoma, undergoing nonglioma brain surgery, or in good health (not recorded which). The J gene is TRBJ2-5, the V gene TRBV20-1; D call uncertain. The CDR3 sequence: CSARDEDPKTQYF. CDR3 bases: TGCAGTGCTAGGGATGAGGACCCGAAGACCCAGTACTTC.